This record covers a single TCR beta chain. The CDR3 spans 14 residues. Germline V lookup: CDR1 LNHDA, CDR2 SQIVND (reference sequence). V shed 4 bases, J shed 6 bases, and the junction held 9 bases outside the gene matches. Noted time point: newly diagnosed GD, antithyroid drugs for less than 3 months. PBMC-extracted RNA yielded the TCR library. Tubes containing EDTA received around 9.5 milliliters of drawn peripheral blood. This record belongs to a study of regulatory T cells in long-lasting Graves disease. Sequencing libraries for TCR beta were prepared with iRepertoire HTBI primers and Arm-PCR of CDR3 regions. TCRdb reanalysed the multiplex PCR reads using MiXCR and keeps one entry per CDR3 protein. The sample records hundreds of thousands of distinct CDR3 sequences, 16% being singletons. Another study also made use of these data, one on T cells in Graves' hyperthyroidism and ophthalmopathy. As that report states: The HTBI primer set served for first-round RT-PCR of the TCR CDR3.

This TCR was sampled from a woman between 25 and 40 years old with Graves disease. This specimen consisted of peripheral blood mononuclear cells (PBMCs), obtained at new diagnosis, from a patient treated with antithyroid drugs. This chain joins TRBV19 and TRBJ2-7, with 7 nucleotides matching TRBD1. Written as DNA, the CDR3 is TGTGCCAGTAGTAGGTCCGGGACAGCCGGCGAGCAGTACTTC. Translating it yields CASSRSGTAGEQYF. The whole variable domain, remainder taken from reference TRBV19 and TRBJ2-7, is DGGITQSPKYLFRKEGQNVTLSCEQNLNHDAMYWYRQDPGQGLRLIYYSQIVNDFQKGDIAEGYSVSREKKESFPLTVTSAQKNPTAFYLCASSRSGTAGEQYFGPGTRLTVT.